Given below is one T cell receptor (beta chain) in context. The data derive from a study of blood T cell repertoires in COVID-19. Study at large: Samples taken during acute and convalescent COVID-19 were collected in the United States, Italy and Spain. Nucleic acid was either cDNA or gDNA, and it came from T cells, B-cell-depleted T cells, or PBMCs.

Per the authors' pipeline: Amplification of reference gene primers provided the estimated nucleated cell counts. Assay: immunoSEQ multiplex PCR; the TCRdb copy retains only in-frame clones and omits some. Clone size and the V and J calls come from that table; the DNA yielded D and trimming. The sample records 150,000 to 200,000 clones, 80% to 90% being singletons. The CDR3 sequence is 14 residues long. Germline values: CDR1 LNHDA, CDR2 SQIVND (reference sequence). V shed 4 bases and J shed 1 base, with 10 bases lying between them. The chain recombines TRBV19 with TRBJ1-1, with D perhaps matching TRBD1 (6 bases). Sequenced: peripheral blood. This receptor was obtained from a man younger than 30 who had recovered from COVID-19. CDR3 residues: CASSKGGQNTEAFF. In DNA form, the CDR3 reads TGTGCCAGTAGTAAGGGGGGGCAGAACACTGAAGCTTTCTTT.